The 12 T cell receptor beta chains given below trace back to one sample, sequenced in a study of T cell responses to AZD1222 COVID-19 vaccine (dated by TCRdb to about 2021). In light of the paper, this sample's time point label describes: about 28 days (+/-7) after the second vaccine dose. The library was made by the immunoSEQ multiplex PCR assay. The clones in this table, taken by TCRdb from immuneACCESS, are in-frame only. Not every clone is retained; where verified, under half of the shortfall comes from an unresolved V gene, and the cause of the rest is unknown. The sample yields about 110,000 clones; 88% were counted once. The ten largest clones add up to under 6.5% of the sample. The specimen was peripheral blood, collected 28 days after the second AZD1222 dose. Receptors originate from an adult who received the AZD1222 COVID-19 vaccine.

The rearrangement joins TRBV11-2 to TRBJ1-4; D not certain. The CDR3 length is 15 residues. Germline CDR1 SGHAT, CDR2 FQNNGV. Trimming took off 5 bases at V and 3 bases at J, with 13 bases between the two ends. The CDR3, as DNA: TGTGCCAGCAGCCGAGTCGTCTGGGCTAATGAAAAACTGTTTTTT. Amino acids: CASSRVVWANEKLFF.

The chain combines TRBV7-9 with TRBJ2-3, with 9 bases lining up with TRBD1. After removal of 6 bases from V and 1 base from J, the junction contained 11 bases not matched to a gene. The CDR3 has 17 residues. Germline V CDR1 and CDR2: SEHNR, FQNEAQ (reference sequence). The CDR3 loop is CASSFPGQGIRTDTQYF. In nucleotides, the CDR3 is TGTGCCAGCAGTTTCCCGGGACAGGGTATTCGCACAGATACGCAGTATTTT. Full variable domain (outside the CDR3, taken from reference TRBV7-9 and TRBJ2-3): DTGVSQNPRHKITKRGQNVTFRCDPISEHNRLYWYRQTLGQGPEFLTYFQNEAQLEKSRLLSDRFSAERPKGSFSTLEIQRTEQGDSAMYLCASSFPGQGIRTDTQYFGPGTRLTVL.

This chain uses TRBV19 with TRBJ1-5, with a weak D call TRBD1 (6 bases). The germline V gene encodes CDR1 LNHDA and CDR2 SQIVND (reference sequence). This CDR3 contains 16 residues. Trimming removed 5 bases from V and 1 base from J, with 15 bases in between. The CDR3 loop reads CASSPPGTRSNQPQHF. The CDR3 nucleotides read TGTGCCAGTAGTCCCCCCGGGACACGGAGCAATCAGCCCCAGCATTTT.

This clone was counted once. The rearrangement joins TRBV3-1 (or the pseudogene TRBV3-2) to TRBJ2-5; no clear D gene. The CDR3 is made up of 12 amino acids. V dropped 3 bases and J dropped 5 bases, with 7 bases sitting between them. Germline CDR1 LGHDT, CDR2 YNNKEL (reference sequence). In DNA, the CDR3 is TGTGCCAGCAGCCAGCTACCGGAGACCCAGTACTTC. Its translation is CASSQLPETQYF.

The J gene is TRBJ1-2, the V gene TRBV7-2; D might be TRBD1 (6 bases). The V end was cut by 1 base, the J end by 4 bases, with 13 bases between. The V gene's germline CDR1 is SGHTA and CDR2 FQGNSA. The CDR3 totals 15 residues. CDR3 DNA sequence: TGTGCCAGCAGCTTAGGTGGGGGGCAGGGCTATGGCTACACCTTC. Translated, it gives CASSLGGGQGYGYTF. Supplemented by reference TRBV7-2 and TRBJ1-2, the full variable domain reads GAGVSQSPSNKVTEKGKDVELRCDPISGHTALYWYRQSLGQGLEFLIYFQGNSAPDKSGLPSDRFSAERTGGSVSTLTIQRTQQEDSAVYLCASSLGGGQGYGYTFGSGTRLTVV.

V usage is TRBV4-3 and J usage is TRBJ1-2; possibly TRBD1 for D (5 bases). V lost 0 bases and J lost 8, with 16 bases in between. The CDR3 has 15 residues. Germline V CDR1 and CDR2: LGHNA, YSLEER. The CDR3: CASSQDYSQGMGYTF. CDR3 in DNA: TGCGCCAGCAGCCAAGATTATTCCCAGGGAATGGGCTACACCTTC.

The chain combines TRBV11-2 with TRBJ1-1; no firm D call. Germline assignment: CDR1 SGHAT and CDR2 FQNNGV. This CDR3 has 15 amino acids. Trimming shortened V by 3 bases and J by 1 base, and 12 bases separated the two germline ends. CDR3 loop: CASSLGWGGNTEAFF. In DNA, the CDR3 is TGTGCCAGCAGCTTGGGTTGGGGAGGGAACACTGAAGCTTTCTTT.

The CDR3 DNA reads as TGTGCCAGCAGCGTCAATGCGGCGGGGACTGAAGCTTTCTTT. Its translation is CASSVNAAGTEAFF. The V and J genes are TRBV7-3 and TRBJ1-1; D remains ambiguous. CDR1 SGHTA and CDR2 FQGTGA come from the germline V gene. V gave up 5 bases and J gave up 5 bases, with 15 bases separating them. The CDR3 covers 14 residues.

This rearrangement joins TRBV2 to TRBJ1-5, with TRBD1 as a possible D gene (6 bases). Between the trimmed V and J ends, which lost 3 bases and 0 bases, there was a span of 15 bases. Germline CDR1 SNHLY, CDR2 FYNNEI. CDR3 size: 17 residues. This CDR3 is CASSELTGPSSNQPQHF. The CDR3 DNA sequence: TGTGCCAGCAGTGAGTTGACAGGCCCCTCTAGCAATCAGCCCCAGCATTTT.

This chain's CDR3 is CASSLKETQYF. For the CDR3, the DNA is TGTGCCAGCAGCCTTAAAGAGACCCAGTACTTC. The chain combines TRBV3-1 (or the pseudogene TRBV3-2) with TRBJ2-5; D ambiguous. The germline CDR1 and CDR2 sequences are LGHDT and YNNKEL (reference sequence). This CDR3 comprises 11 residues. Trimming took 4 bases from V and 3 from J, leaving 3 bases between them.

The chain is built from TRBV5-1 and TRBJ2-7; TRBD1 agrees at 9 bases. Trimming cost V 4 bases and J 3 bases; bases outside gene matches: 8. Germline V CDR1 and CDR2: SGHRS, YFSETQ. This CDR3 contains 15 residues. CDR3 sequence: CASSVTGTGNYEQYF. The CDR3 DNA is TGCGCCAGCAGCGTCACCGGGACAGGGAACTACGAGCAGTACTTC.

The V call is TRBV9, the J call TRBJ1-2; no clear D gene. CDR3 length: 10 amino acids. Between the trimmed V and J ends, which lost 10 bases and 10 bases, there was a span of 14 bases. CDR1 SGDLS and CDR2 YYNGEE come from the germline V gene. CDR3 nucleotides: TGTGCCCGGGAGGTCCTGGACTACACCTTC. It codes for CAREVLDYTF.